Each of the 6 T cell receptor beta chains below was sequenced from the same sample in a study of cytomegalovirus exposure and HLA in healthy donors. Data came from immunoSEQ multiplex PCR; TCRdb stores just in-frame clones and leaves some out. The sample has 280,000 or so clones, 88% seen once. The source material was PBMCs. The receptor source for this set is a woman under 30 in good health and CMV-seronegative.

This sequence joins TRBV27 and TRBJ2-7; a weak D match, TRBD1 (5 bases). Germline loops: CDR1 MNHEY, CDR2 SMNVEV (reference sequence). V lost 5 bases to trimming and J lost 7 bases, with 12 bases between them. This CDR3 region has 12 residues. Here the CDR3 DNA reads TGTGCCAGCAGTCCCCAGGGTGGAGAGCAGTACTTC. This gives the protein CASSPQGGEQYF.

The chain couples TRBV6-4 to TRBJ1-5; D possibly corresponds to TRBD1 (6 bases). Trimming removed 4 bases from V and 9 bases from J, with 19 bases in between. There are 15 residues in the CDR3. The germline V gene has CDR1 MRHNA and CDR2 SNTAGT. CDR3 bases: TGTGCCAGCAGTGTCTCGGCAGGGGACGGAGTGCCCCAGCATTTT. Translation: CASSVSAGDGVPQHF.

V usage is TRBV30 and J usage is TRBJ2-7, with 11 bases fitting TRBD1. The CDR3 is made up of 15 amino acids. V was clipped by 1 base and J by 3 bases; unmatched bases: 5. Germline assignment: CDR1 GTSNPN and CDR2 SVGIG (reference sequence). CDR3 bases: TGTGCCTGGAGTGCCTCCGGGACAGGGGGCTACGAGCAGTACTTC. Translated: CAWSASGTGGYEQYF.

This sequence joins TRBV6-1 and TRBJ1-5; tentatively, D is TRBD1 (5 bases). CDR3 size: 15 residues. Germline CDR1 MNHNS, CDR2 SASEGT. Trimming pared 6 bases from V and 1 base from J, leaving 13 bases between. The CDR3 sequence is CASRETDRSNQPQHF. CDR3 bases: TGTGCCAGCAGGGAGACAGACCGAAGCAATCAGCCCCAGCATTTT.

The J gene is TRBJ2-2, the V gene TRBV27; D possibly corresponds to TRBD1 (6 bases). Looked up from germline, CDR1 is MNHEY and CDR2 is SMNVEV (reference sequence). Between the trimmed V and J ends, which lost 1 base and 7 bases, there was a span of 10 bases. CDR3 length: 14 amino acids. CDR3 region: CASSLYRVGGELFF. The CDR3, as DNA: TGTGCCAGCAGTTTATACAGGGTGGGCGGGGAGCTGTTTTTT.

The genes are TRBV18 and TRBJ1-1; TRBD1 aligns across 9 bases. Germline-derived CDR1 and CDR2 are KGHSH and LQKENI. After removal of 3 bases from V and 6 bases from J, the junction contained 8 bases not matched to a gene. The length of the CDR3 is 15 residues. The CDR3 DNA is TGTGCCAGCTCACCTCGTAGGGACAGGGTTGCTGAAGCTTTCTTT. Encoded protein: CASSPRRDRVAEAFF.